This TCR beta chain was sequenced during a study of shared clonotypes between healthy human individuals. Germline values: CDR1 SSHAT, CDR2 FNYEAQ (reference sequence). The CDR3 sequence is 15 residues long. V lost 5 bases and J lost 5, with 18 bases in between. The table came from immunoSEQ multiplex PCR; TCRdb's copy has only in-frame clones and leaves some out. This sample has around 1.1 million clones, with approximately 77% found just once. This receptor was taken from a man aged 18-30 years in good health. Some clones in this sample may be carry-over from other donors' samples. Sequenced: memory CD4+ T cells from PBMCs. Stated subset: CD45RA-negative fraction. The rearrangement uses TRBV7-7 and TRBJ2-5; D perhaps matches TRBD2 (6 bases). This CDR3 is CASSPGGSFQETQYF. CDR3 in DNA: TGTGCCAGCAGCCCCGGGGGTTCTTTCCAGGAGACCCAGTACTTC.